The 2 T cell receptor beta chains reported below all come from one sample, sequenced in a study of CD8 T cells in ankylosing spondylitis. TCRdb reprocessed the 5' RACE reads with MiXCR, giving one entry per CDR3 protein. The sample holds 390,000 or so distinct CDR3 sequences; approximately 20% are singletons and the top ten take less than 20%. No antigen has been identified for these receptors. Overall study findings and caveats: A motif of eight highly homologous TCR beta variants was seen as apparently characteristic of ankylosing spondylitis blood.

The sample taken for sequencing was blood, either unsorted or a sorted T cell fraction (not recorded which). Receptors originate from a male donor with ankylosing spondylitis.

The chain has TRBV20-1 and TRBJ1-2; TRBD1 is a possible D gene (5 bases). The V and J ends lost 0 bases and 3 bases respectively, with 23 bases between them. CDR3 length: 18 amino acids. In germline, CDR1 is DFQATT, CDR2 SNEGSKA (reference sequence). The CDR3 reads CSARDYMNRRGSDYGYTF. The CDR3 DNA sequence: TGCAGTGCTAGAGATTACATGAACAGGAGGGGCAGTGACTATGGCTACACCTTC.

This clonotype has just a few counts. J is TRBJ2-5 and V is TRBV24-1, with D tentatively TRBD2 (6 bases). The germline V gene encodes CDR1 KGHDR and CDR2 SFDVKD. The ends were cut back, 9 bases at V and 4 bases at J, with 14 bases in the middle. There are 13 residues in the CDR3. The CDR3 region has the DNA TGTGCCACCGCCGGGAGAACGTCAGAGACCCAGTACTTC. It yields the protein CATAGRTSETQYF.